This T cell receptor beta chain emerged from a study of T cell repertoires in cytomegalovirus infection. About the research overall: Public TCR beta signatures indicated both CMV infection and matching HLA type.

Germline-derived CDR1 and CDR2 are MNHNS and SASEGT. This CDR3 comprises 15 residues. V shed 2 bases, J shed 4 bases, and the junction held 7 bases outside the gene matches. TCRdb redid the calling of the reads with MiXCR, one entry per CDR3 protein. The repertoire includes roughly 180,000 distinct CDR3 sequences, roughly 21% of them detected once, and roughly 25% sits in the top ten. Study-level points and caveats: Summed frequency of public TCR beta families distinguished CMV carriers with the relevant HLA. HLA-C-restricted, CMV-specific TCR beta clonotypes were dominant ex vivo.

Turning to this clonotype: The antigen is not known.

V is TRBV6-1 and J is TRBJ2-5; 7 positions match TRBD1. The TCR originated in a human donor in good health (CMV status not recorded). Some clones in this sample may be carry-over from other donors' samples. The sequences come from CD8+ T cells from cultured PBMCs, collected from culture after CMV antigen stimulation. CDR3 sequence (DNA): TGTGCCAGCAGTGAATCTAGGGGGCTGGTAGAGACCCAGTACTTC. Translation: CASSESRGLVETQYF.